One and the same sample provided the 23 T cell receptor beta chains below, sequenced in a study of molecular identifiers for immune sequencing clone quantification. TCRdb re-analysed the PCR reads in MiXCR, keeping a single row per CDR3 protein. The sample holds about 640,000 distinct CDR3 sequences, less than 20% seen once. Sequencing was done on a sample of naive CD8+ T cells from blood, with Jurkat cell RNA spiked in. The sample's subset: FACS-sorted CD8+CD4-CCR7+CD45RA+ naive T cells. The receptors shown here come from a human donor in good health. Some libraries in this study had Jurkat cell RNA spiked in.

This clonotype was counted only a few times. J is TRBJ2-7 and V is TRBV30; perhaps TRBD1 as D (5 bases). CDR1 and CDR2 from the germline V gene are GTSNPN and SVGIG (reference sequence). V lost 0 bases, J lost 0 bases, and 12 bases lay in between. The CDR3 has 15 amino acids. CDR3: CAWSVLGRHSYEQYF. CDR3 bases: TGTGCCTGGAGTGTATTGGGGCGCCACTCCTACGAGCAGTACTTC.

The gene calls are TRBV24-1 and TRBJ2-1; D unclear. CDR3 size: 13 residues. Per germline, CDR1 KGHDR and CDR2 SFDVKD. V was trimmed by 6 bases and J by 4 bases, leaving 9 bases between them. As DNA, the CDR3 is TGTGCCACCAGTACGACACGTTACAATGAGCAGTTCTTC. This encodes CATSTTRYNEQFF.

Points on this clonotype: A much larger clonotype is one base distant, so this may be a read error. The V gene is TRBV4-1, the J gene TRBJ1-1; D call uncertain. V lost 0 bases and J 1 base, leaving 15 bases between the germline ends. The germline V gene has CDR1 MGHRA and CDR2 YSYEKL. This CDR3 contains 17 residues. The CDR3 bases are TGCGCCAGCAGCCAAGAGGGAAACGCAGACACGAACACTGAAGCTTTCTTT. Protein: CASSQEGNADTNTEAFF.

Ten or more counts support this clonotype. This chain links TRBV29-1 with TRBJ1-1; 10 nucleotides align to TRBD1. The germline CDR1 and CDR2 sequences are SQVTM and ANQGSEA. The CDR3 length is 14 residues. V lost 5 bases to trimming and J lost 3 bases; unmatched junction nucleotides: 6. CDR3: CSVPPGTGDTEAFF. The CDR3 DNA reads as TGCAGCGTTCCCCCCGGGACAGGGGACACTGAAGCTTTCTTT.

This clonotype was observed at least ten times. The chain employs TRBV27 and TRBJ2-3; 16 nucleotides line up with TRBD2. J lost 3 bases, V lost 6 bases, and 9 bases had no gene match. Germline CDR1 reads MNHEY; CDR2 reads SMNVEV (reference sequence). The CDR3 runs to 18 residues. The CDR3 DNA reads as TGTGCCAGCAGCCCGACTGGGACTAGCGGGGGGGCAACAGATACGCAGTATTTT. It codes for CASSPTGTSGGATDTQYF.

V usage is TRBV9 and J usage is TRBJ2-7; tentative D call: TRBD2 (7 bases). V dropped 4 bases and J dropped 6 bases, with 17 bases sitting between them. Looked up from germline, CDR1 is SGDLS and CDR2 is YYNGEE. This CDR3 is built from 14 residues. The CDR3 protein is CASSPEGGAPEQYF. The CDR3, as DNA: TGTGCCAGCAGCCCCGAGGGGGGGGCCCCCGAGCAGTACTTC.

This clonotype was seen just once. The junction differs from germline at one of its ends, possibly a read error. The chain uses TRBV4-1 and TRBJ2-3, with 7 bases fitting TRBD2. CDR1 MGHRA and CDR2 YSYEKL come from the germline V gene. The length of the CDR3 is 18 residues. This CDR3 reads CAGSQVSWVGGPTDAQYF. The CDR3 DNA sequence: TGCGCCGGCAGCCAAGTTTCGTGGGTGGGAGGGCCAACAGATGCGCAGTATTTT.

This clonotype was seen many times. V gene TRBV7-6 combines with J gene TRBJ1-3, with 8 bases aligning to TRBD1. The CDR3 length is 15 residues. From germline, CDR1 is SGHVS and CDR2 FNYEAQ. The J segment lost 2 bases and the V segment lost 5 bases, leaving 5 bases of the junction unmatched. Here the CDR3 DNA reads TGTGCCAGCAGCGGCGGACAGGGTACTGGAAACACCATATATTTT. Encoded protein: CASSGGQGTGNTIYF.

This clonotype has at least ten counts. The genes are TRBV13 and TRBJ2-3; 11 nucleotides agree with TRBD2. V gave up 0 bases and J gave up 2 bases; unmatched junction bases: 4. The CDR3 covers 17 residues. Germline-derived CDR1 and CDR2 are PRHDT and FYEKMQ (reference sequence). The CDR3 reads CASSLGKGLADTDTQYF. The DNA of the CDR3 is TGTGCCAGCAGCTTAGGCAAGGGACTAGCGGACACAGATACGCAGTATTTT.

This clonotype appeared many times. The chain joins TRBV4-1 to TRBJ2-1, with D tentatively TRBD1 or TRBD2 (6 bases each). V gave up 1 base and J gave up 4 bases, with 14 bases separating them. CDR3 length equals 16 residues. Looked up from germline, CDR1 is MGHRA and CDR2 is YSYEKL. The CDR3 loop reads CASSQVVGGPYNEQFF. The CDR3 region has the DNA TGCGCCAGCAGCCAAGTCGTGGGGGGCCCATACAATGAGCAGTTCTTC.

This clonotype was seen once. A read error may produce the germline difference seen at one junction end. The chain links TRBV2 to TRBJ2-7; a weak D match, TRBD1 (6 bases). Germline lookup yields CDR1 SNHLY and CDR2 FYNNEI. CDR3 length: 14 amino acids. The CDR3 DNA follows: TGTGCCAGCAGTGTGGGGACACTAACCTACGAGCAGCACTTC. Its translation is CASSVGTLTYEQHF.

This clonotype was detected only a few times. V usage is TRBV30 and J usage is TRBJ2-1; 7 bases are shared with TRBD2. The V gene's germline CDR1 is GTSNPN and CDR2 SVGIG (reference sequence). The CDR3 contains 13 residues. Germline trimming cut 0 bases from V and 6 bases from J; bases unmatched to any gene: 2. Written as DNA, the CDR3 is TGTGCCTGGAGTGTAGGGACTATCAATGAGCAGTTCTTC. Translating it yields CAWSVGTINEQFF.

As for this clonotype: A much larger clone lies one base from this, so it may be a read error. J is TRBJ2-1 and V is TRBV19; D ambiguous. The V gene lost 5 bases and the J gene lost 8 bases, with 10 bases spanning the gap. The CDR3 is 12 amino acids. Germline lookup yields CDR1 LNHDA and CDR2 SQIVND (reference sequence). The CDR3 DNA reads TGTGCCAGTAGTGTCGTAGGCGATGAGCAGTTCTTC. This gives the protein CASSVVGDEQFF.

A few counts support this clonotype. This chain connects TRBV19 to TRBJ2-1; D is uncertain. Trimming took 3 bases from V and 2 from J, leaving 8 bases between them. From germline, CDR1 is LNHDA and CDR2 SQIVND (reference sequence). The CDR3 spans 14 residues. The CDR3 region is CASSIRSAYNEQFF. The CDR3 coding sequence is TGTGCCAGTAGTATCAGGTCAGCCTACAATGAGCAGTTCTTC. The complete variable domain, with remaining parts taken from reference TRBV19 and TRBJ2-1, reads DGGITQSPKYLFRKEGQNVTLSCEQNLNHDAMYWYRQDPGQGLRLIYYSQIVNDFQKGDIAEGYSVSREKKESFPLTVTSAQKNPTAFYLCASSIRSAYNEQFFGPGTRLTVL.

This clonotype appeared many times. The chain joins TRBV28 to TRBJ2-7; D is perhaps TRBD1 (6 bases). The germline V gene has CDR1 MDHEN and CDR2 SYDVKM. The V and J ends lost 6 bases and 4 bases respectively, with 16 bases between them. The CDR3 runs to 14 residues. CDR3 region: CASSPGTFLYEQYF. Written as DNA, the CDR3 is TGTGCCAGCAGCCCCGGGACATTCCTTTACGAGCAGTACTTC.

This clonotype appeared many times. This chain joins TRBV28 and TRBJ2-2; tentative D call: TRBD1 (6 bases). Trimming stripped 8 bases from V and 1 base from J, with 11 bases between. The CDR3 contains 14 residues. Germline-derived CDR1 and CDR2 are MDHEN and SYDVKM. The DNA for the CDR3 is TGTGCCAGCCGCGAGGACAGGAACACCGGGGAGCTGTTTTTT. Translating gives CASREDRNTGELFF.

This clonotype was seen ten or more times. The V gene is TRBV28, the J gene TRBJ2-3; D not resolved. V lost 2 bases, J lost 2 bases, and 8 bases lay in between. CDR3 size: 14 residues. Germline CDR1 is MDHEN and CDR2 is SYDVKM. This chain's CDR3 is CASSLGSLTDTQYF. The CDR3 DNA reads TGTGCCAGCAGTTTAGGCTCCCTCACAGATACGCAGTATTTT.

This clonotype was detected a few times. The J gene is TRBJ2-3, the V gene TRBV20-1, with D perhaps matching TRBD2 (7 bases). V was shortened by 0 bases and J by 5 bases, with 18 bases between the two germline ends. Germline loops: CDR1 DFQATT, CDR2 SNEGSKA (reference sequence). The CDR3 loop spans 16 amino acids. The DNA of the CDR3 is TGCAGTGCTAGAGATTTGGTTTCGGGGGGCCAAGATACGCAGTATTTT. As protein: CSARDLVSGGQDTQYF.

The chain couples TRBV19 to TRBJ2-1; D may be TRBD1 or TRBD2 (5 bases each). The CDR3 is 16 amino acids. Germline V gene lookup returns CDR1 LNHDA and CDR2 SQIVND (reference sequence). V lost 5 bases to trimming and J lost 9 bases, with 23 bases between them. CDR3 coding DNA: TGTGCCAGTAGTGTCGGGACCCGGGCCCTACGGTTTGAGCAGTTCTTC. It codes for CASSVGTRALRFEQFF.

This rearrangement joins TRBV10-3 to TRBJ1-2, with TRBD1 identical over 7 bases. V was clipped by 8 bases and J by 4 bases; unmatched bases: 22. The CDR3 has 18 residues. Germline loops: CDR1 ENHRY, CDR2 SYGVKD. This chain's CDR3 is CAIFYKGQPKKRSYGYTF. The DNA of the CDR3 is TGTGCCATCTTCTACAAGGGACAGCCAAAAAAAAGAAGCTATGGCTACACCTTC.

This clonotype occurred many times. The V gene is TRBV10-3, the J gene TRBJ1-5; 12 bases are a match to TRBD1. The CDR3 runs 14 residues. CDR1 is ENHRY, CDR2 SYGVKD, per germline. Trimming at V came to 6 bases and at J to 6 bases, leaving 3 bases not matched to a gene. CDR3 sequence: CAISGTGGSQPQHF. The CDR3 region has the DNA TGTGCCATCAGCGGGACAGGGGGCAGTCAGCCCCAGCATTTT.

Ten or more counts support this clonotype. V gene TRBV6-2 or TRBV6-3 combines with J gene TRBJ1-5, with TRBD1 matching 7 bases. This CDR3 is built from 17 residues. From germline, CDR1 is MNHEY and CDR2 SVGEGT. V trimming: 5 bases; J trimming: 0 bases; junction bases outside the gene matches: 10. CDR3 loop: CASSRVGQVYSNQPQHF. CDR3 nucleotides: TGTGCCAGCAGTCGGGTAGGACAGGTATATAGCAATCAGCCCCAGCATTTT.

This chain links TRBV4-3 with TRBJ2-3, with D possibly TRBD2 on 6 matching bases. CDR3 length: 16 amino acids. Germline CDR1 is LGHNA and CDR2 is YSLEER. V gave up 0 bases and J gave up 0 bases, with 10 bases separating them. The CDR3 bases are TGCGCCAGCAGCCAAGAGCGGGGTTTGAGCACAGATACGCAGTATTTT. It specifies CASSQERGLSTDTQYF.